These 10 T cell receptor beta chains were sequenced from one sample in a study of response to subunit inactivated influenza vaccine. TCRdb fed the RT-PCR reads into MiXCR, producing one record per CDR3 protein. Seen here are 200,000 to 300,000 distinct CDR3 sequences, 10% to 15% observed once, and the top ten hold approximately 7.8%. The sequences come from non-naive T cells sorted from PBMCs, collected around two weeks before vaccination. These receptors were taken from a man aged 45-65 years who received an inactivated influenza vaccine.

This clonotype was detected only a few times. This CDR3 reads CASSPSRISYNEQFF. The CDR3 DNA is TGTGCCAGCAGCCCCTCTAGGATCTCCTACAATGAGCAGTTCTTC. The chain joins TRBV7-9 to TRBJ2-1; D is unresolved. The CDR3 covers 15 residues. Germline CDR1 is SEHNR and CDR2 is FQNEAQ (reference sequence). V lost 5 bases and J 0 bases, leaving 11 bases between the germline ends.

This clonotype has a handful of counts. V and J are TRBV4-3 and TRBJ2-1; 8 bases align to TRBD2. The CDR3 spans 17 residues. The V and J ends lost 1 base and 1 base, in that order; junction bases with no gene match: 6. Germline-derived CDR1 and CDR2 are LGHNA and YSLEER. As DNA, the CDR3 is TGCGCCAGCAGCCAAGCCCCAGCGGGAGTTTCCTACAATGAGCAGTTCTTC. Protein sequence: CASSQAPAGVSYNEQFF.

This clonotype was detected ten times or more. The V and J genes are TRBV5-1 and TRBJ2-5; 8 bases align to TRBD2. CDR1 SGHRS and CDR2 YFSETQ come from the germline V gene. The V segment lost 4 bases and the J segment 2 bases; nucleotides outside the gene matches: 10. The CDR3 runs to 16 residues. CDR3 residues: CASSPGLREGQETQYF. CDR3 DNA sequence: TGCGCCAGCAGCCCTGGCCTCCGGGAGGGTCAAGAGACCCAGTACTTC.

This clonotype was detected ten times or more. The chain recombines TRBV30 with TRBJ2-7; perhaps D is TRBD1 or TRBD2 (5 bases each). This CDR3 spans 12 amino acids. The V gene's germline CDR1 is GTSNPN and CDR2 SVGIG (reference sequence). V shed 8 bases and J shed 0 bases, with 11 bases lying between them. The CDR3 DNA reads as TGTGCCGGGGGTAGGTCCTCCTACGAGCAGTACTTC. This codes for CAGGRSSYEQYF. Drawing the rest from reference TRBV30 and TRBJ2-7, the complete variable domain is SQTIHQWPATLVQPVGSPLSLECTVEGTSNPNLYWYRQAAGRGLQLLFYSVGIGQISSEVPQNLSASRPQDRQFILSSKKLLLSDSGFYLCAGGRSSYEQYFGPGTRLTVT.

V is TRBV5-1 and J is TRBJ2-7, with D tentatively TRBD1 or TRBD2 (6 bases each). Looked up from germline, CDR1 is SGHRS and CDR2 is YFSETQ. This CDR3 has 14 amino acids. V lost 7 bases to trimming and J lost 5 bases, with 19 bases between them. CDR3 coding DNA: TGCGCCAGCTCCCCCGCACCAGGGGAGGACGAGCAGTACTTC. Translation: CASSPAPGEDEQYF.

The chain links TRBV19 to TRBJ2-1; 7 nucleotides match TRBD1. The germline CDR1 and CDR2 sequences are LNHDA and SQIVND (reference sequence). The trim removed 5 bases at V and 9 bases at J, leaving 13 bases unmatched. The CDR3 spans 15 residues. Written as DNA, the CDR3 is TGTGCCAGTAGTCCCCCTGGGACAGTGAAAGGTGAGCAGTTCTTC. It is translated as CASSPPGTVKGEQFF. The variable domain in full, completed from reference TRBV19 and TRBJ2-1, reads DGGITQSPKYLFRKEGQNVTLSCEQNLNHDAMYWYRQDPGQGLRLIYYSQIVNDFQKGDIAEGYSVSREKKESFPLTVTSAQKNPTAFYLCASSPPGTVKGEQFFGPGTRLTVL.

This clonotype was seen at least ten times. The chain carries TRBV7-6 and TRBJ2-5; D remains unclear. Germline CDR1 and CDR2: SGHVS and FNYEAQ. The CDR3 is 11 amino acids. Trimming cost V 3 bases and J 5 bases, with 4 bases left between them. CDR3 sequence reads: CASSFSETQYF. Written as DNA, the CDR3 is TGTGCCAGCAGCTTCTCTGAGACCCAGTACTTC.

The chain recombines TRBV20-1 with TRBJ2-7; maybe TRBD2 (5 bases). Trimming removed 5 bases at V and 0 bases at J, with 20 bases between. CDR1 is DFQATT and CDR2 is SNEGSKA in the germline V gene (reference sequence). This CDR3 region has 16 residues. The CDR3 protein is CSAPGSWERPSYEQYF. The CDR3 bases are TGCAGTGCTCCAGGTTCGTGGGAGCGGCCCTCCTACGAGCAGTACTTC.

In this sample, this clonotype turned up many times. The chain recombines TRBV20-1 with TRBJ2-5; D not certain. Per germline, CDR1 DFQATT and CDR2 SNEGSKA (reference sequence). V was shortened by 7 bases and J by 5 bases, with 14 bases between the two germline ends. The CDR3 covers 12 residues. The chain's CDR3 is CSVDERRETQYF. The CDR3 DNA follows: TGCAGTGTGGACGAACGACGGGAGACCCAGTACTTC.

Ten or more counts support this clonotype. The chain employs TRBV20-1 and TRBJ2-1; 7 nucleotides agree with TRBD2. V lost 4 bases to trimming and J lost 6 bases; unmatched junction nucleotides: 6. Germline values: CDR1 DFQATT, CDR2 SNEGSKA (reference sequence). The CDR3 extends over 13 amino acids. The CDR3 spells CSAISGTVNEQFF. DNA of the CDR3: TGCAGTGCTATAAGCGGGACCGTCAATGAGCAGTTCTTC.